Sequencing of this TCR beta chain was carried out in a study of cytomegalovirus exposure and HLA in healthy donors. PCR primers comprised 60 Vbeta and 13 Jbeta primers. Assay: immunoSEQ multiplex PCR; the TCRdb copy retains only in-frame clones and omits some. Of about 150,000 clones listed, over 75% are singletons. With 3 bases clipped from V and 4 bases from J, the junction kept 7 bases outside the gene matches. Germline assignment: CDR1 SGHRS and CDR2 YFSETQ. There are 16 residues in the CDR3. This sequence was found in a woman aged 25 to 39 in good health and CMV-seronegative. The chain links TRBV5-1 to TRBJ2-1, with TRBD2 matching over 10 bases. Sequencing was performed on PBMCs. CDR3 DNA sequence: TGCGCCAGCAGCTGGGAGCGGGGGGGCTGGTACAATGAGCAGTTCTTC. This sequence encodes CASSWERGGWYNEQFF.